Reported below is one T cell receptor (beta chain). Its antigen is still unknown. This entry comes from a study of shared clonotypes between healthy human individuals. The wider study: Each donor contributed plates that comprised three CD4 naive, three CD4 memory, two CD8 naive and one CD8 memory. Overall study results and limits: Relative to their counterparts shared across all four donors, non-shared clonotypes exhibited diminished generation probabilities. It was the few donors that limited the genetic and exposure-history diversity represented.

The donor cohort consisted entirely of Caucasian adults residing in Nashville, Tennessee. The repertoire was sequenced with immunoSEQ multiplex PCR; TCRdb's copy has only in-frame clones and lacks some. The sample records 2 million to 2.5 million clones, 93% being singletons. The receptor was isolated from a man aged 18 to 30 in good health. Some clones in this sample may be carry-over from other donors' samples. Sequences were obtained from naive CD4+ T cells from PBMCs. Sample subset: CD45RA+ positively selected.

CDR3 in amino acids: CASSKISGETQYF. The CDR3 bases are TGTGCCAGCAGTAAAATCTCTGGAGAGACCCAGTACTTC. The chain uses TRBV27 and TRBJ2-5; D unresolved. Per germline, CDR1 MNHEY and CDR2 SMNVEV (reference sequence). CDR3 length: 13 residues. Trimming left V 5 bases short and J 4 bases short, with 11 bases between.